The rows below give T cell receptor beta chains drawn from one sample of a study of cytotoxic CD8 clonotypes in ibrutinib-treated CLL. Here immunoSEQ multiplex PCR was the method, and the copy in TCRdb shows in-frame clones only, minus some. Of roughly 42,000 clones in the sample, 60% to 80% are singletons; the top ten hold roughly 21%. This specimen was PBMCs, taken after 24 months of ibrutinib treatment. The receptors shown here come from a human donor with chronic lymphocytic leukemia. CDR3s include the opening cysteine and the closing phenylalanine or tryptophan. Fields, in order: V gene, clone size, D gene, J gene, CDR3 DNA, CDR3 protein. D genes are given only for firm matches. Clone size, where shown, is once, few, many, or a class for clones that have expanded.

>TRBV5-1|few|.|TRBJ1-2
TGCGCCAGCAGCTTGGTACCTAGGGCAGGAGGCTACACCTTC
CASSLVPRAGGYTF
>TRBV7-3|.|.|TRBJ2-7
TGTGCCAGCAGCTTAGGACCCTCCGTCTCCTACGAGCAGTACTTC
CASSLGPSVSYEQYF
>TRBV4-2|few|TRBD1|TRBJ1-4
TGTGCCAGCGCCGGGACAGGGGGTGAAAAACTGTTTTTT
CASAGTGGEKLFF
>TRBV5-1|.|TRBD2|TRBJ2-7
TGCGCCAGCAGCTTGATATTAGCGGGAGTTTACGAGCAGTACTTC
CASSLILAGVYEQYF
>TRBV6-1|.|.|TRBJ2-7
TGTGCCAGCAGCCCGGGACTCCAGGGCCACGAGCAGTACTTC
CASSPGLQGHEQYF
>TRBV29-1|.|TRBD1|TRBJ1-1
TGCAGCGTCAGGACAGGGAACACTGAAGCTTTCTTT
CSVRTGNTEAFF
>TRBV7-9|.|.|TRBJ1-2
TGTGCCAGCAGCTCTCTGGGCGGAACTAACTATGGCTACACCTTC
CASSSLGGTNYGYTF
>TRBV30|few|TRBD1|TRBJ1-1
TGTGCCTGCGACAGGGGGATCAGAGCTTTCTTT
CACDRGIRAFF
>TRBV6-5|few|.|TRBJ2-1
TGTGCCAGCAGTTTTTTTAGCGGAGAGCAGTTCTTC
CASSFFSGEQFF
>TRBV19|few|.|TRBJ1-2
TGTGCCAGTAGAAGCAGCGGCATTAACTATGGCTACACCTTC
CASRSSGINYGYTF
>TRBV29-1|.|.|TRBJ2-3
TGCAGCGTTGGTGGGGTCACAGATACGCAGTATTTT
CSVGGVTDTQYF
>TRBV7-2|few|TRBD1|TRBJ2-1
TGTGCCAGCAGCCCGGGACAGGGGGGATACAATGAGCAGTTCTTC
CASSPGQGGYNEQFF
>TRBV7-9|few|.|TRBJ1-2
TGTGCCAGCAGCGGACAGCCAACCATCTATGGCTACACCTTC
CASSGQPTIYGYTF
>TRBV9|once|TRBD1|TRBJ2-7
TGTGCCAGCAGCGTAGAGGGGGACAGGGGCTACGAGCAGTACTTC
CASSVEGDRGYEQYF
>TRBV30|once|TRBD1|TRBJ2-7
TGTGCCTGGAGTGTGAGGCAGGGGGTCCTGTACTTC
CAWSVRQGVLYF
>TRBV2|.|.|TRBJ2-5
TGTGCCAGCTCCCGAGACGGGGGCCAAGAGACCCAGTACTTC
CASSRDGGQETQYF
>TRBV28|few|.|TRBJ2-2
TGTGCCAGCAGTTTAGGGCCCGGGGAGCTGTTTTTT
CASSLGPGELFF
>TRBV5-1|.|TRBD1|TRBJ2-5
TGCGCCAGCAGCTTGGGACAGGGAGAGACCCAGTACTTC
CASSLGQGETQYF
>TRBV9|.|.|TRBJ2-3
TGTGCCAGCAGCGTACTAGTCCAAGATACGCAGTATTTT
CASSVLVQDTQYF
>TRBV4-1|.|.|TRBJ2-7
TGCGCCAGCAGCCAAGATCGGTTGAGCCGCTACGAGCAGTACTTC
CASSQDRLSRYEQYF
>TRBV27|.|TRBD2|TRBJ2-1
TGTGCCAGCAGGTTTAGCGGGCTCCCTTACAATGAGCAGTTCTTC
CASRFSGLPYNEQFF
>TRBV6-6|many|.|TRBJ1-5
TGTGCCAGCAGATCTACGGATCAGCCCCAGCATTTT
CASRSTDQPQHF
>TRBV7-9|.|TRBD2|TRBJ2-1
TGTGCCAGCAGCTCGGACAGGACTAGCGGGGACAATGAGCAGTTCTTC
CASSSDRTSGDNEQFF
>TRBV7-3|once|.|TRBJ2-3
TGTGCCAGCAGCCCTGGGACTGTAACTGGGACGCAGTATTTT
CASSPGTVTGTQYF
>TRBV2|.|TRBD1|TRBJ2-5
TGTGCCAGCAGCCTACAGGGGGCGCTTGAAGAGACCCAGTACTTC
CASSLQGALEETQYF
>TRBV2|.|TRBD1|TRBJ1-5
TGTGCCAGCAGTGAAGGGTCAGGGGGTAAGCCCCAGCATTTT
CASSEGSGGKPQHF
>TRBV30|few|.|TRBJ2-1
TGTGCCTGGAGCGGGGTGGGAAGTGAGCAGTTCTTC
CAWSGVGSEQFF
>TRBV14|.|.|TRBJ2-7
TGTGCCAGCAGCCCGACAGCCAGCTACGAGCAGTACTTC
CASSPTASYEQYF
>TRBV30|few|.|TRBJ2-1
TGTGCCTGGAGTTCTATGGCAGCCTCCTACAATGAGCAGTTCTTC
CAWSSMAASYNEQFF
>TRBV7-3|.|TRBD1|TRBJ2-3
TGTGCCAGCAGCTCTACAGGGGCCATCACAGATACGCAGTATTTT
CASSSTGAITDTQYF
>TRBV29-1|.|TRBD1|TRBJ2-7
TGCAGCGTTGAAGGTCTAGACAGGGGGCGACCCTACGAGCAGTACTTC
CSVEGLDRGRPYEQYF
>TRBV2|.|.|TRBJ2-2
TGTGCCAGCAGCCTCGAGTTTCGACTGAACACCGGGGAGCTGTTTTTT
CASSLEFRLNTGELFF
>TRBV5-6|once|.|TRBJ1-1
TGTGCCAGCAGCCCTGGGGGAGACCCCCTGCGAGACACTGAAGCTTTCTTT
CASSPGGDPLRDTEAFF
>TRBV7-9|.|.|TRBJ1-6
TGTGCCAGCATCGGAAGCCGGACAGCGAGCTCCTATAATTCACCCCTCCACTTT
CASIGSRTASSYNSPLHF
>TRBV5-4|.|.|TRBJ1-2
TGTGCCAGCAGCTTGGAAGCGTCCAGGAGGAATGGCTACACCTTC
CASSLEASRRNGYTF
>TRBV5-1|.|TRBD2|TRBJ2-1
TGCGCCAGCAGCTCAGGGGGACTAGCGGCCTACAATGAGCAGTTCTTC
CASSSGGLAAYNEQFF
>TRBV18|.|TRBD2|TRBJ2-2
TGTGCCAGCTCACTAGCGGGAGGATTCACCGGGGAGCTGTTTTTT
CASSLAGGFTGELFF
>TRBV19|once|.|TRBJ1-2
TGTGCCAGTAGTTCCGGCTACTATGGCTACACCTTC
CASSSGYYGYTF
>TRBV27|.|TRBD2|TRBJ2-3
TGTGCCAGCAGTCTTAAAGGGACTAGCGGGAGATGGGATACGCAGTATTTT
CASSLKGTSGRWDTQYF
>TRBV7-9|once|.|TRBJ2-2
TGTGCCAGCACCCTGAGAGGAGGGTCAGTCATCACCGGGGAGCTGTTTTTT
CASTLRGGSVITGELFF
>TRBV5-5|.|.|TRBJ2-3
TGTGCCAGCAGCTTGGTGCCAGATACGCAGTATTTT
CASSLVPDTQYF
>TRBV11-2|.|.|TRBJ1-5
TGTGCCAGCAGCCAGGGGTCCAGGGCCGCTCAGCCCCAGCATTTT
CASSQGSRAAQPQHF
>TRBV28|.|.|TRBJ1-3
TGTGCCAGCAGGCCCCCAGGTGGAAACACCATATATTTT
CASRPPGGNTIYF
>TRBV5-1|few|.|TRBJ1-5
TGCGCCAGCAGCTTGGAGGGGTGGCCCCAGCATTTT
CASSLEGWPQHF
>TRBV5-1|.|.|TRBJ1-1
TGCGCCACCAAGGACGTAGGCACTGAAGCTTTCTTT
CATKDVGTEAFF
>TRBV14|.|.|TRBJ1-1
TGTGCCAGCAGCCAAGGGTTTCGGGCGGCAGCTTTCTTT
CASSQGFRAAAFF
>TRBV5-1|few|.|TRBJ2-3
TGCGCCAGGGTTGAAGGCAGCAATCCCACAGATACGCAGTATTTT
CARVEGSNPTDTQYF
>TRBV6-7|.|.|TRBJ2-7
TGTGCCAGCAGTTGCCACGAGCAGTACTTC
CASSCHEQYF
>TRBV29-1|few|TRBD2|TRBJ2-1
TGCAGCGCCGGAGGGCGGGGGGGCCGGAATGAGCAGTTCTTC
CSAGGRGGRNEQFF
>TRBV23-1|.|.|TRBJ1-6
TGCGCCAGCAGCCATCCGGTGGATTCACCCCTCCACTTT
CASSHPVDSPLHF
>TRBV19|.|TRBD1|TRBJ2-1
TGTGCCAGTAGTACCGGGACAGGAAACAATGAGCAGTTCTTC
CASSTGTGNNEQFF